This record covers a single TCR beta chain. Its antigen remains unknown. The table came from immunoSEQ multiplex PCR; TCRdb's copy has only in-frame clones and leaves some out. The table shows 15,000 to 20,000 clones, with approximately 83% occurring only once. This entry is derived from a study of somatic mutations in cytotoxic T cells in rheumatoid arthritis. Study-wide results and limits: Relative to age-matched healthy controls, rheumatoid arthritis patients did not differ significantly in CD8+ T-cell clonality. Antigen targets of the expanded CD8+ clones remained unidentified.

CDR1 SGHDT and CDR2 YYEEEE come from the germline V gene. The J segment lost 0 bases and the V segment lost 2 bases, leaving 8 bases of the junction unmatched. This CDR3 has 16 amino acids. The origin of this receptor is a man younger than 35 with rheumatoid arthritis. The sequencing sample was made of CD8+ T cells sorted from blood. This chain joins TRBV5-6 and TRBJ2-7, with 7 bases aligning to TRBD1. CDR3 sequence reads: CASSFRQGGTSYEQYF. The CDR3 DNA follows: TGTGCCAGCAGCTTCAGACAGGGTGGTACCTCCTACGAGCAGTACTTC.